This T cell receptor (beta chain) was recorded in a study of PD-L1 blockade in urothelial cancer. Clones were read by immunoSEQ multiplex PCR, and TCRdb kept only the in-frame ones, dropping some. The data contain 50,000 or so clones, about 80% of them singletons. Germline V gene data show CDR1 as MNHEY and CDR2 as SVGAGI. Trimming shortened V by 7 bases and J by 7 bases, and 19 bases separated the two germline ends. The CDR3 has 14 amino acids. This TCR was sampled from a man aged 70 or older with urothelial cancer. Sample: PBMCs, taken around atezolizumab (anti-PD-L1) treatment. The rearrangement uses TRBV6-5 and TRBJ1-1, with D hard to call. This chain's CDR3 is CASTQRSAAGEAFF. DNA of the CDR3: TGTGCCAGCACCCAAAGGTCAGCGGCGGGTGAAGCTTTCTTT.